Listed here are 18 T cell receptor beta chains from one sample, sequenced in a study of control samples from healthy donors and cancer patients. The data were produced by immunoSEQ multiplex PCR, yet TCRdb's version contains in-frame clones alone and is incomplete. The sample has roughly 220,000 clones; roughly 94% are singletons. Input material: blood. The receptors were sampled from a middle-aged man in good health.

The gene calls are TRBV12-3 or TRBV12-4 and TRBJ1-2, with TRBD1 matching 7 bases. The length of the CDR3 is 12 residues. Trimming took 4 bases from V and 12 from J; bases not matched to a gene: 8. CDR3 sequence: CASSYSGGVDTF. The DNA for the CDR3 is TGTGCCAGCAGTTACTCAGGGGGGGTCGACACCTTC.

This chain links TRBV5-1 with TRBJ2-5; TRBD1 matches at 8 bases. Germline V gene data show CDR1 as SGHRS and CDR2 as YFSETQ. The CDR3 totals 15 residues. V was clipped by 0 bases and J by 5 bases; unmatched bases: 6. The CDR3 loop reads CASSLDRGIIETQYF. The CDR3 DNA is TGCGCCAGCAGCTTGGACAGGGGGATTATTGAGACCCAGTACTTC.

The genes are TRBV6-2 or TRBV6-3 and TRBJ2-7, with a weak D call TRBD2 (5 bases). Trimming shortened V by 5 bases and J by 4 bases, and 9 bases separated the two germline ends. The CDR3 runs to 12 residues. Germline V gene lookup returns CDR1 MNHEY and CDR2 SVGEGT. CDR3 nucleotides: TGTGCCAGCAGTCGGGGATTTTACGAGCAGTACGTC. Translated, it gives CASSRGFYEQYV.

The DNA of the CDR3 is TGCAGCGGGTCTCAGGGGGACTATGGCTACACCTTC. Residues: CSGSQGDYGYTF. The rearrangement uses TRBV29-1 and TRBJ1-2, with 7 bases lining up with TRBD1. J was trimmed by 3 bases and V by 7 bases; bases with no gene match: 5. CDR3 length equals 12 residues. Per germline, CDR1 SQVTM and CDR2 ANQGSEA.

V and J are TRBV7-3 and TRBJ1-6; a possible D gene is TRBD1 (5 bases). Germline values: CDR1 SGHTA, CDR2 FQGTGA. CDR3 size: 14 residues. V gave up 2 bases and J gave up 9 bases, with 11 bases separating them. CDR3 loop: CASSLVAGSSPLHF. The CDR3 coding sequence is TGTGCCAGCAGCTTAGTGGCAGGGAGTTCACCCCTCCACTTT.

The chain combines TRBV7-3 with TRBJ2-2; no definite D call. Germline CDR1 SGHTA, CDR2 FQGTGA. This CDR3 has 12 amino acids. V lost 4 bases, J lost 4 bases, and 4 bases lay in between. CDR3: CASSSGTGELFF. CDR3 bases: TGTGCCAGCAGCTCGGGCACCGGGGAGCTGTTTTTT.

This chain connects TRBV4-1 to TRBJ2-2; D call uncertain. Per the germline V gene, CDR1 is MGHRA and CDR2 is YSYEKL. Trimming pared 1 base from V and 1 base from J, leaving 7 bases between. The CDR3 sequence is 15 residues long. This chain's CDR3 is CASSQVRGNTGELFF. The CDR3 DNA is TGCGCCAGCAGCCAAGTACGCGGGAACACCGGGGAGCTGTTTTTT.

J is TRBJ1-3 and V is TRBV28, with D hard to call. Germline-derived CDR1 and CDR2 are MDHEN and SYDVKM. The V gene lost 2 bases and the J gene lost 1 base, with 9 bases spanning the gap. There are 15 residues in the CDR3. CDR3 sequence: CASSLPVGSGNTIYF. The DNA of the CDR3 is TGTGCCAGCAGTTTACCCGTCGGGTCTGGAAACACCATATATTTT.

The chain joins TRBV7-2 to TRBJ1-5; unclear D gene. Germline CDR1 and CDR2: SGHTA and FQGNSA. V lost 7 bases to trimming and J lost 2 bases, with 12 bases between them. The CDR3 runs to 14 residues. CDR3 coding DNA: TGTGCCAGCAACATGGACTCTGGCAATCAGCCCCAGCATTTT. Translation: CASNMDSGNQPQHF.

In nucleotides, the CDR3 is TGTGCCAGCAAGGCAGGGAAGAACCCGGCAAGCAATCAGCCCCAGCATTTT. Its translation: CASKAGKNPASNQPQHF. The chain has TRBV27 and TRBJ1-5; a weak D match, TRBD1 (5 bases). Germline V gene sequence: CDR1 MNHEY, CDR2 SMNVEV (reference sequence). V was trimmed by 7 bases and J by 1 base, leaving 20 bases between them. The CDR3 is 17 residues long.

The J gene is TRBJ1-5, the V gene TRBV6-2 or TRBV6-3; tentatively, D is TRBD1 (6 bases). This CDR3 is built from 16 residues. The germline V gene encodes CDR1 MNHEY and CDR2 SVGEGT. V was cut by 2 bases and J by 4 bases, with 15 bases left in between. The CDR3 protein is CASSYGQTGINQPQHF. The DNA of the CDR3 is TGTGCCAGCAGTTACGGTCAGACAGGAATTAATCAGCCCCAGCATTTT.

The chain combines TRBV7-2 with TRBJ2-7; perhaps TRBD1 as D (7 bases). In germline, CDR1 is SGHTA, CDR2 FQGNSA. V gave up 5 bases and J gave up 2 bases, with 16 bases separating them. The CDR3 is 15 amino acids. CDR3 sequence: CASSKRSGGTYEQYF. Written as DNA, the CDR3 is TGTGCCAGCAGCAAGAGGTCAGGGGGGACCTACGAGCAGTACTTC. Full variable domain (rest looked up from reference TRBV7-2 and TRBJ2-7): GAGVSQSPSNKVTEKGKDVELRCDPISGHTALYWYRQSLGQGLEFLIYFQGNSAPDKSGLPSDRFSAERTGGSVSTLTIQRTQQEDSAVYLCASSKRSGGTYEQYFGPGTRLTVT.

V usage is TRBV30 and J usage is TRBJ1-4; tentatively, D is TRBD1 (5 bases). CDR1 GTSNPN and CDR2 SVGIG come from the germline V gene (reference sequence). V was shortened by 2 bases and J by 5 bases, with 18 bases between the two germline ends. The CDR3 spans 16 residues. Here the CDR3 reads CAWSFSYSRVNEKLFF. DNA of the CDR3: TGTGCCTGGAGTTTCTCGTATAGCAGGGTGAATGAAAAACTGTTTTTT.

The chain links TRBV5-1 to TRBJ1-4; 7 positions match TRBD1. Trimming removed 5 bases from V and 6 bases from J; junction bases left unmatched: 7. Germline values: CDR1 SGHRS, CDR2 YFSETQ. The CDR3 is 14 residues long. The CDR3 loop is CASSRDSRHEKLFF. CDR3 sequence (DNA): TGCGCCAGCAGTCGGGACAGCAGGCATGAAAAACTGTTTTTT.

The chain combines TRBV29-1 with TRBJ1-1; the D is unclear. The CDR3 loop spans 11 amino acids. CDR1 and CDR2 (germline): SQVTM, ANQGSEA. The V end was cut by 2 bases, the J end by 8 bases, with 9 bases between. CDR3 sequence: CSVERGGEAFF. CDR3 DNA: TGCAGCGTTGAACGAGGAGGGGAAGCTTTCTTT.

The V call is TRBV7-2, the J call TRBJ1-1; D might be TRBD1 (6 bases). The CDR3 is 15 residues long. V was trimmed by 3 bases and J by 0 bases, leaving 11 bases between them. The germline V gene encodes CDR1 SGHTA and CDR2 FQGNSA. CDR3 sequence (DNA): TGTGCCAGCAGCTTCGTACAGGGAATGAACACTGAAGCTTTCTTT. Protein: CASSFVQGMNTEAFF.

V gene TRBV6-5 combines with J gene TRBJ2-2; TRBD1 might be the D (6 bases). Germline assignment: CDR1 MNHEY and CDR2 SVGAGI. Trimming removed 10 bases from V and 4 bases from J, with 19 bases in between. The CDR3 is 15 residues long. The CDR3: CATEEQGSRTGELFF. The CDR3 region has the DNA TGTGCCACAGAAGAACAGGGTTCGCGCACCGGGGAGCTGTTTTTT.

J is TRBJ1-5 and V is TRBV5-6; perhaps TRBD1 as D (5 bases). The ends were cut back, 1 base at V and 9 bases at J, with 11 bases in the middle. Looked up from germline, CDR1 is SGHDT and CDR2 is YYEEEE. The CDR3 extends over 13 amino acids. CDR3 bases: TGTGCCAGCAGCTTGAACAGGAGGTGGCCCCAGCATTTT. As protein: CASSLNRRWPQHF.